These 14 T cell receptor beta chains share one sample of origin, sequenced in a study of CD8+CD57+ T cells in acquired aplastic anemia (dated by TCRdb to the late 2010s). TCRdb lists the instrument as Illumina HiSeq 2000. Genomic DNA was used as template for profiling of TCR beta VDJ combinations and CDR3 sequences. The raw public data were reprocessed by TCRdb itself: fastp quality trimming at Q25, MiXCR clonotype calling, in-frame beta chains only. Identical CDR3 protein sequences are pooled into one entry, listed with their most common genes and DNA. This sample gives approximately 180,000 distinct CDR3 sequences in total; 63% of them show up just once. The ten most abundant clones make up about 39% of the sample. The patients picked for sequencing were ones in whom flow cytometry had shown an expansion of CD8+CD57+ cells. The sequencing sample was made of sorted CD4+, CD8+, or CD8+CD57+ T cells (not recorded which) from PBMCs. Receptor source: a human donor with aplastic anemia.

A note on this clonotype: In this CDR3 the conserved last residue, phenylalanine or tryptophan, is missing, so a read error is likely. The CDR3 DNA sequence: TGTGCCAGCAGTGCCGGGGACGAGCAGTACCTC. Translated: CASSAGDEQYL. This chain links TRBV2 with TRBJ2-7; tentative D call: TRBD2 (5 bases). Trimming stripped 4 bases from V and 5 bases from J, with 6 bases between. CDR1 and CDR2 from the germline V gene are SNHLY and FYNNEI. The CDR3 is made up of 11 amino acids.

The chain carries TRBV7-9 and TRBJ2-1, with 7 nucleotides matching TRBD2. This CDR3 is 13 amino acids long. The junction had 10 bases not matched to a gene; V was cut back by 11 bases and J by 6 bases. Germline assignment: CDR1 SEHNR and CDR2 FQNEAQ (reference sequence). DNA of the CDR3: TGTGCCGGCCGGAATAGCGGGCTCAATGAGCAGTTCTTC. Translating gives CAGRNSGLNEQFF.

V is TRBV2 and J is TRBJ2-2; D possibly uses TRBD1 or TRBD2 (5 bases each). The CDR3 loop spans 14 amino acids. Germline V gene sequence: CDR1 SNHLY, CDR2 FYNNEI. V was pared by 3 bases and J by 6 bases, with 11 bases between. CDR3 in amino acids: CASSEGVGAGELFF. The CDR3 DNA reads as TGTGCCAGCAGTGAGGGGGTGGGAGCCGGGGAGCTGTTTTTT.

This sequence joins TRBV7-9 and TRBJ1-3, with TRBD1 as a possible D gene (5 bases). V gave up 5 bases and J gave up 3 bases, with 11 bases separating them. The CDR3 runs to 14 residues. Germline V gene lookup returns CDR1 SEHNR and CDR2 FQNEAQ (reference sequence). The CDR3 DNA follows: TGTGCCAGCAGCCAAGGGACCGATGGAAACACCATATATTTT. Its protein is CASSQGTDGNTIYF.

This clonotype occurred many times. V gene TRBV19 combines with J gene TRBJ1-1; D possibly corresponds to TRBD1 (5 bases). Trimming cost V 1 base and J 5 bases, with 14 bases left between them. CDR3 length equals 15 residues. Germline-derived CDR1 and CDR2 are LNHDA and SQIVND (reference sequence). The CDR3 spells CASSIGMGGVTEAFF. Written as DNA, the CDR3 is TGTGCCAGTAGTATAGGAATGGGAGGGGTGACTGAAGCTTTCTTT.

Comments on this clonotype: Being one base from a much bigger clone, this may be a read error. The rearrangement uses TRBV2 and TRBJ2-3; D not resolved. The germline V gene has CDR1 SNHLY and CDR2 FYNNEI. This CDR3 is built from 14 residues. V was pared by 5 bases and J by 4 bases, with 13 bases between. The CDR3 reads CASSYPSYPDTQYF. Written as DNA, the CDR3 is TGTGCCAGCAGTTACCCGTCATACCCAGATACGCAGTATTTT.

This clonotype was seen a handful of times. V is TRBV10-2 and J is TRBJ1-4; D is possibly TRBD1 (5 bases). Between the trimmed V and J ends, which lost 0 bases and 7 bases, there was a span of 9 bases. Per germline, CDR1 WSHSY and CDR2 SAAADI. The CDR3 totals 14 residues. CDR3 loop: CASSESLTVEKLFF. The CDR3 DNA follows: TGCGCCAGCAGTGAGTCTTTGACAGTTGAAAAACTGTTTTTT.

V gene TRBV7-9 combines with J gene TRBJ1-1; D not certain. Germline V CDR1 and CDR2: SEHNR, FQNEAQ (reference sequence). The length of the CDR3 is 11 residues. Written as DNA, the CDR3 is TGTGTGGACGACCAAAGCACTGAAGCTTTCTTT. Encoded protein: CVDDQSTEAFF. Full variable domain (outside the CDR3, taken from reference TRBV7-9 and TRBJ1-1): DTGVSQNPRHKITKRGQNVTFRCDPISEHNRLYWYRQTLGQGPEFLTYFQNEAQLEKSRLLSDRFSAERPKGSFSTLEIQRTEQGDSAMYLCVDDQSTEAFFGQGTRLTVV.

This sequence joins TRBV7-3 and TRBJ1-1, with D perhaps matching TRBD1 (6 bases). Germline values: CDR1 SGHTA, CDR2 FQGTGA. V was clipped by 6 bases and J by 4 bases, with 18 bases between them. The CDR3 is 15 amino acids. The DNA of the CDR3 is TGTGCCAGCAGTCTTACACAGGGAGTAACCACTGAAGCTTTCTTT. Translation: CASSLTQGVTTEAFF.

Regarding this clonotype: A much larger clonotype is one base distant, so this may be a read error. V is TRBV4-1 and J is TRBJ1-1, with D uncertain. The CDR3 runs 13 residues. Germline V lookup: CDR1 MGHRA, CDR2 YSYEKL. DNA of the CDR3: TGCGTCAGCAGCCAAGGTCAGAACACTGAAGCTTTCTTT. It yields the protein CVSSQGQNTEAFF.

The chain is built from TRBV6-5 and TRBJ1-1; unclear D gene. V lost 5 bases to trimming and J lost 7 bases, with 11 bases between them. The CDR3 extends over 12 amino acids. Germline V lookup: CDR1 MNHEY, CDR2 SVGAGI. CDR3 DNA: TGTGCCAGCAGTGTATCTTCCGGTGAAGCTTTCTTT. Its translation is CASSVSSGEAFF.

Ten or more counts support this clonotype. This chain uses TRBV3-1 with TRBJ2-5, with no clear D. Trimming shortened V by 0 bases and J by 5 bases, and 7 bases separated the two germline ends. CDR1 is LGHDT and CDR2 is YNNKEL in the germline V gene (reference sequence). The CDR3 consists of 13 residues. CDR3 nucleotide sequence: TGTGCCAGCAGCCAAGATCTCTTGGAGACCCAGTACTTC. Translating it yields CASSQDLLETQYF.

The gene calls are TRBV2 and TRBJ2-7; the match to TRBD1 covers 11 bases. V was pared by 2 bases and J by 3 bases, with 6 bases of the junction left unmatched. This CDR3 is built from 16 residues. Germline V gene lookup returns CDR1 SNHLY and CDR2 FYNNEI. The CDR3, as DNA: TGTGCCAGCAGTGAATACGGGGGACAGGGGGGCTACGAGCAGTACTTC. Protein sequence: CASSEYGGQGGYEQYF.

This rearrangement joins TRBV9 to TRBJ2-2, with D possibly matching TRBD1 (7 bases). The CDR3 is 15 residues long. Germline loops: CDR1 SGDLS, CDR2 YYNGEE. Trimming removed 1 base from V and 7 bases from J, with 14 bases in between. This CDR3 reads CASSVWPGGGGELFF. In DNA, the CDR3 is TGTGCCAGCAGCGTATGGCCAGGGGGAGGCGGGGAGCTGTTTTTT.